The 5 T cell receptor beta chains below all came from one sample that was sequenced in a study of blood T cell repertoires in COVID-19. The table came from immunoSEQ multiplex PCR; TCRdb's copy has only in-frame clones and leaves some out. The data hold fewer than 300,000 clones, with approximately 90% observed a single time. The sequencing sample was made of peripheral blood. The receptor source for this set is a man over 45 with COVID-19, enrolled during active disease.

This chain uses TRBV18 with TRBJ2-1; 12 bases align to TRBD2. V shed 2 bases, J shed 0 bases, and the junction held 5 bases outside the gene matches. Germline V gene data show CDR1 as KGHSH and CDR2 as LQKENI. The CDR3 extends over 18 amino acids. This chain's CDR3 is CASSPDTSGGSSYNEQFF. The CDR3 coding sequence is TGTGCCAGCTCACCAGATACTAGCGGGGGGAGCTCCTACAATGAGCAGTTCTTC.

DNA of the CDR3: TGTGCCAGCAGCTTGCGCGGGACGTACGAAAAACTGTTTTTT. It translates to CASSLRGTYEKLFF. The chain is built from TRBV5-4 and TRBJ1-4, with D perhaps matching TRBD1 (5 bases). The CDR3 runs 14 residues. The V end was cut by 1 base, the J end by 8 bases, with 12 bases between. Germline V CDR1 and CDR2: SGHNT, YYREEE (reference sequence).

The chain couples TRBV18 to TRBJ1-1, with 7 bases fitting TRBD1. V dropped 4 bases and J dropped 1; count of bases not matched to a gene: 6. CDR3 length equals 15 residues. Germline CDR1 is KGHSH and CDR2 is LQKENI. CDR3 sequence reads: CASSQSGTENTEAFF. The CDR3 nucleotides are TGTGCCAGCTCACAATCCGGGACAGAGAACACTGAAGCTTTCTTT.

The chain uses TRBV6-6 and TRBJ2-1, with TRBD2 as a possible D gene (6 bases). Germline lookup yields CDR1 MNHNY and CDR2 SVGAGI (reference sequence). V was cut by 6 bases and J by 6 bases, with 15 bases left in between. The CDR3 loop spans 14 amino acids. As DNA, the CDR3 is TGTGCCAGCAGGCCGGCACTAGCTCCCAATGAGCAGTTCTTC. Protein sequence: CASRPALAPNEQFF.

J is TRBJ1-5 and V is TRBV30; D possibly corresponds to TRBD1 (5 bases). CDR1 is GTSNPN, CDR2 SVGIG, per germline (reference sequence). The CDR3 has 15 residues. Trimming stripped 3 bases from V and 2 bases from J, with 14 bases between. CDR3 DNA: TGTGCCTGGAGCCAGCGGGGAGGGGGCAATCAGCCCCAGCATTTT. It translates to CAWSQRGGGNQPQHF.